The sample holds a few counts of the clone carrying this T cell receptor beta chain. These data come from a study of human T cells and chemical hapten exposure. Study summary: There were per-sample TCR yield variations, arising mainly from small pooled library volume differences.

Germline loops: CDR1 MNHEY, CDR2 SMNVEV (reference sequence). The CDR3 spans 14 residues. Trimming cost V 4 bases and J 8 bases, with 15 bases left between them. Individual cDNA molecules in this library carried unique molecular identifiers. TCRdb used MiXCR to reprocess the RACE reads, holding one entry per CDR3 protein. The sample holds fewer than 150,000 distinct CDR3 sequences, roughly an eighth seen once. Time point noted: patch test 1, 2 weeks after DPC sensitization. Indicated treatment: therapeutic diphenylcyclopropenone sensitization with weekly scalp DPC. Staff drew blood before applying each patch test. Donors, patients with alopecia ranging from 18 to 70 years old and judged suitable for DPC, provided samples.

The chain couples TRBV27 to TRBJ2-1; weak D call: TRBD1 (7 bases). This receptor was identified in a man between 18 and 35 years old with alopecia areata. Some clones in this sample may be carry-over from other donors' samples. The source was whole blood, collected in connection with sensitization to the hapten diphenylcyclopropenone (DPC). For the CDR3, the DNA is TGTGCCAGCAGTTCGACAGGGCCGGGGGATGAGCAGTTCTTC. This sequence encodes CASSSTGPGDEQFF.